What follows is one TCR beta chain and its context. This sample is part of a study of blood T cell repertoires in COVID-19. The CDR3 is 15 amino acids. The germline V gene encodes CDR1 MGHDK and CDR2 SYGVNS. V was clipped by 4 bases and J by 0 bases, with 12 bases between them. Study processing details: Estimation of nucleated cell counts relied on the amplification of reference gene primers. Data came from immunoSEQ multiplex PCR; TCRdb stores just in-frame clones and leaves some out. D and trimming come from the DNA, and the V and J calls and clone size come from that table. The sample yields tens of thousands of clones, around 80% seen once.

This rearrangement joins TRBV25-1 to TRBJ1-1, with D maybe TRBD1 (5 bases). Material: peripheral blood. The clonotype comes from a woman aged 80 or older with acute or convalescent COVID-19. For the CDR3, the DNA is TGTGCCAGCAGTGCTGGGGGGATTTTGAACACTGAAGCTTTCTTT. Amino acid sequence: CASSAGGILNTEAFF.